This TCR beta chain was recovered during a study of blood T cell repertoires in COVID-19. Study summary: COVID-19 samples from acute and convalescent phases originated in the United States, Italy and Spain. T cells, B-cell-depleted T cells, or PBMCs supplied cDNA or gDNA.

Germline lookup yields CDR1 LNHDA and CDR2 SQIVND (reference sequence). V lost 7 bases to trimming and J lost 8 bases, with 15 bases between them. The CDR3 has 13 amino acids. Original methodology: Amplification with reference gene primers provided the estimates of nucleated cell counts. Profiled with immunoSEQ multiplex PCR; TCRdb holds only in-frame clones, not every one. That table gives V, J and clone size, and the DNA gave D and trimming. The repertoire holds 150,000 or so clones, with roughly four fifths as singletons. The chain joins TRBV19 to TRBJ1-5; D might be TRBD1 (5 bases). Sequencing input: peripheral blood. This receptor was identified in a woman aged 45 to 65 with active or convalescent COVID-19. In nucleotides, the CDR3 is TGTGCCAGTACCTTAGTCGGGGGTAAGCCCCAGCATTTT. This gives the protein CASTLVGGKPQHF.